Shown below are 8 T cell receptor beta chains from a single sample sequenced in a study of T cells in localized non-small cell lung cancer (dated by TCRdb to 2018 to 2020). The library came from the immunoSEQ multiplex PCR assay. The table was pulled from immuneACCESS by TCRdb, which kept in-frame rearrangements only. Such tables lose some clones; where checked, under half of the loss comes from unresolved V genes, and the rest has no known cause. The sample has about 55,000 clones on record, over 80% of them singletons. Jointly, the top ten make up about 17% of the sample. The sequencing used peripheral blood mononuclear cells, collected before any cancer treatment. All receptors derive from a man between 40 and 70 years old with stage III lung adenocarcinoma.

This clone was seen just once. The chain combines TRBV5-1 with TRBJ2-5; 7 nucleotides align to TRBD1. Germline CDR1 and CDR2: SGHRS and YFSETQ. Germline trimming cut 4 bases from V and 5 bases from J; bases unmatched to any gene: 8. The CDR3 is made up of 14 amino acids. CDR3 amino acids: CASSATGNEETQYF. In DNA form, the CDR3 reads TGCGCCAGCAGCGCGACAGGGAATGAGGAGACCCAGTACTTC.

This sequence joins TRBV7-2 and TRBJ2-7, with TRBD2 matching over 8 bases. The length of the CDR3 is 14 residues. V gave up 5 bases and J gave up 3 bases; unmatched junction bases: 6. Germline V gene lookup returns CDR1 SGHTA and CDR2 FQGNSA. The CDR3 here is CASSPTGTSYEQYF. The DNA for the CDR3 is TGTGCCAGCAGCCCGACCGGGACTAGCTACGAGCAGTACTTC.

Comment on this clone: One base away lies a much larger clone, so this may be a sequencing read error. The rearrangement uses TRBV9 and TRBJ2-1; D unclear. V lost 0 bases and J 6 bases, leaving 4 bases between the germline ends. Germline CDR1 SGDLS, CDR2 YYNGEE. The CDR3 is 12 residues long. This CDR3 reads CASSVASNEQFF. The DNA for the CDR3 is TGTGCCAGCAGCGTAGCCTCCAATGAGCAGTTCTTC.

The rearrangement joins TRBV11-3 to TRBJ1-4; D remains ambiguous. The germline CDR1 and CDR2 sequences are SGHNT and YENEEA. The CDR3 is 15 amino acids. V shed 2 bases and J shed 8 bases, with 15 bases lying between them. The DNA of the CDR3 is TGTGCCAGCAGCTTAACGGCCCCTTCAGAGGAAAAACTGTTTTTT. This encodes CASSLTAPSEEKLFF.

This clone was counted between two and nine times. This chain uses TRBV29-1 with TRBJ1-2; D not resolved. The CDR3 is 15 residues long. Trimming stripped 0 bases from V and 4 bases from J, with 15 bases between. Germline V CDR1 and CDR2: SQVTM, ANQGSEA. Here the CDR3 reads CSVEDHLTGIYGYTF. DNA of the CDR3: TGCAGCGTTGAAGATCACTTAACGGGAATCTATGGCTACACCTTC.

The rearrangement links TRBV5-1 to TRBJ2-5, with TRBD1 matching 11 bases. The CDR3 loop spans 15 amino acids. With 4 bases clipped from V and 4 bases from J, the junction kept 6 bases outside the gene matches. CDR1 is SGHRS, CDR2 YFSETQ, per germline. The CDR3, as DNA: TGCGCCAGCAGCCGGAGAGGGACAGGGGGAGAGACCCAGTACTTC. Translation gives CASSRRGTGGETQYF.

This sequence joins TRBV7-6 and TRBJ1-4, with D possibly matching TRBD1 (6 bases). CDR3 size: 14 residues. In germline, CDR1 is SGHVS, CDR2 FNYEAQ. Trimming removed 6 bases from V and 2 bases from J, with 10 bases in between. DNA for the CDR3: TGTGCCAGCAGGGGGGCAGCCACTAATGAAAAACTGTTTTTT. Its protein product is CASRGAATNEKLFF.

Comments on this clone: This sample includes further DNA sequences coding for the same CDR3. The chain uses TRBV7-3 and TRBJ2-5; weak D call: TRBD2 (7 bases). Germline CDR1 SGHTA, CDR2 FQGTGA. The germline V and J ends were trimmed by 5 bases and 5 bases, with 18 bases remaining between them. This CDR3 comprises 15 residues. The CDR3 loop is CASSPLGGAGETQYF. For the CDR3, the DNA is TGTGCCAGCAGCCCTCTTGGGGGGGCCGGGGAGACCCAGTACTTC.